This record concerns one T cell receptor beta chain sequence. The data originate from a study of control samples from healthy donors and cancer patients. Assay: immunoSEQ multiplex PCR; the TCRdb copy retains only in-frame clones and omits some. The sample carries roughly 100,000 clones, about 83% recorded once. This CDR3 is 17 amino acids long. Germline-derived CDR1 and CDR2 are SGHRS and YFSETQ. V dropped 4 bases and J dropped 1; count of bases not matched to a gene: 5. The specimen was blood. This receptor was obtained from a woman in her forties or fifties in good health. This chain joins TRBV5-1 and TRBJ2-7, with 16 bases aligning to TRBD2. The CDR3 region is CASSPPGLAGGSYEQYF. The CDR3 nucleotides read TGCGCCAGCAGCCCTCCGGGACTAGCGGGGGGGTCCTACGAGCAGTACTTC. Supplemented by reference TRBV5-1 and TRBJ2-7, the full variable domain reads KAGVTQTPRYLIKTRGQQVTLSCSPISGHRSVSWYQQTPGQGLQFLFEYFSETQRNKGNFPGRFSGRQFSNSRSEMNVSTLELGDSALYLCASSPPGLAGGSYEQYFGPGTRLTVT.